The entry that follows covers one T cell receptor (beta chain) sequence. These data originate in a study of cytomegalovirus exposure and HLA in healthy donors. Primers included in the PCR were 60 Vbeta and 13 Jbeta primers. Profiling relied on immunoSEQ multiplex PCR, and the TCRdb table lists in-frame clones only, not all of them. Of tens of thousands of clones detected, 65% to 85% appear once; the ten largest clones hold around 5.4%. V was clipped by 5 bases and J by 3 bases, with 14 bases between them. The CDR3 runs to 14 residues. The V gene's germline CDR1 is SEHNR and CDR2 FQNEAQ (reference sequence).

Material for sequencing was PBMCs. The TCR sequence derives from a male donor in good health and CMV-seronegative. V is TRBV7-9 and J is TRBJ2-7; possible D gene TRBD1, 6 bases. CDR3 in amino acids: CASSPEDSDYEQYF. CDR3 coding DNA: TGTGCCAGCAGCCCTGAGGACAGTGACTACGAGCAGTACTTC.